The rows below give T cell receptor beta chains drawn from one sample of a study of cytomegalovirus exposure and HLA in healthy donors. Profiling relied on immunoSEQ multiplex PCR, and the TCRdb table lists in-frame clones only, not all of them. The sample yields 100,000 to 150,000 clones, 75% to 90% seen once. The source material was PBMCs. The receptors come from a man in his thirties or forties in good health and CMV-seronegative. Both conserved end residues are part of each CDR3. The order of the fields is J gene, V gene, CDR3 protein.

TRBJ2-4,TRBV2,CASRETGLLAKNIQYF
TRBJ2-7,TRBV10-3,CAISESPGYEQYF
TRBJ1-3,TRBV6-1,CASSDAGQRSGNTIYF
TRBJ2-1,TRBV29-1,CSVPPAGGLYSYNEQFF
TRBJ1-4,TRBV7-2,CASSFTGDEKLFF
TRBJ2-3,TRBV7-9,CASSYLAGVGNTQYF
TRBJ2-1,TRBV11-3,CASSLEGQGNNEQFF
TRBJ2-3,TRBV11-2,CASSLGEAGDTQYF
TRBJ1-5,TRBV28,CASSPTGPGQDQPQHF
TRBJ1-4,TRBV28,CASSLDAGSREKLFF
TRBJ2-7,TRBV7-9,CSSSPDQGRRPYEQYF
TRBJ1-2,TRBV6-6,CASSRGYGYTF
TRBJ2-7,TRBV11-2,CASSSGGYYEQYF
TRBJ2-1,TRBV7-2,CASSLGASGGAGYEQFF
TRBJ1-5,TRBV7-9,CASSPLPDSNQPQHF
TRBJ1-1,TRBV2,CASSPVGGGMNTEAFF
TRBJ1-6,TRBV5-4,CASSLVTGGFNSPLHF
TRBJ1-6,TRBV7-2,CASSPPGQGGSPLHF
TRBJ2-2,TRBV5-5,CASSLGTANTGELFF
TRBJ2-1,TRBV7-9,CASSLRGGLNEQFF
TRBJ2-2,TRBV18,CASSPITGERGELFF
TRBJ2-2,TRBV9,CASSASGTGGWTGELFF
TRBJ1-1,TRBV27,CASSRIPGQGANTEAFF
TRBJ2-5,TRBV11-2,CASSPRLEQYF
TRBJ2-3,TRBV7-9,CASSSPTGQTQYF
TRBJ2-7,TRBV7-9,CASSSGLAGAYEQYF
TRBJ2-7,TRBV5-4,CASSLAGGRNEQYF
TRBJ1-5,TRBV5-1,CASSLGGGDQPQHF
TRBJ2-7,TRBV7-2,CASSLAGSRGASYEQYF
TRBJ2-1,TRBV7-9,CASSPRGRQGAAYNEQFF
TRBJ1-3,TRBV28,CASTQRNTGNTIYF
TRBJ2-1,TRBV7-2,CASSLGGAGGEQFF
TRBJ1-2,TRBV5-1,CASSLEPGTANYGYTF
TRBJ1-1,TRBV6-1,CASRATTGGTEAFF
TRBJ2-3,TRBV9,CASSVAPSTDTQYF
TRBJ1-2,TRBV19,CASRDRGKGGYTF
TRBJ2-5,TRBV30,CAWNGQPKETQYF
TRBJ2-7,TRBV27,CASSLSGSSYEQYF
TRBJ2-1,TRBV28,CASSLRRGQYHEQFF
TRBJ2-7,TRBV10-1,CASSGNRGPSYEQYF
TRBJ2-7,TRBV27,CASSLSGTVVDEQYF
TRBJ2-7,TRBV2,CASSPSGLARTYEQYF
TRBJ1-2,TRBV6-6,CASSLGGTGYTF
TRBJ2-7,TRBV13,CASSLGGGGAPYEQYF
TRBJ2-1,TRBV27,CASSGGQGYNEQFF
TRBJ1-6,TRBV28,CASSHRGGNSPLHF
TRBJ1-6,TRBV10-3,CAISEVGQGALYSPLHF
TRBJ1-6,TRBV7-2,CASSQKYNSPLHF
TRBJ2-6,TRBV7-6,CASLNPGLSSGANVLTF
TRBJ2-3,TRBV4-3,CASSQDGRYRGPSTDTQYF
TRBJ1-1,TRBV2,CASSEQTNTEAFF
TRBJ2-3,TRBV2,CASSLAGTDTQYF
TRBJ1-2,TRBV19,CASRQWGTGGSGYTF
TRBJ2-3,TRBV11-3,CASSSAQGDTQYF
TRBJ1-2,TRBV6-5,CASKPADIGFYGYTF
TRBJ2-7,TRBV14,CASSQDLRTDLLGEQYF
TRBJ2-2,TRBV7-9,CASSSPGLFGELFF
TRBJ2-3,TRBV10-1,CASSAGLSTGADTQYF